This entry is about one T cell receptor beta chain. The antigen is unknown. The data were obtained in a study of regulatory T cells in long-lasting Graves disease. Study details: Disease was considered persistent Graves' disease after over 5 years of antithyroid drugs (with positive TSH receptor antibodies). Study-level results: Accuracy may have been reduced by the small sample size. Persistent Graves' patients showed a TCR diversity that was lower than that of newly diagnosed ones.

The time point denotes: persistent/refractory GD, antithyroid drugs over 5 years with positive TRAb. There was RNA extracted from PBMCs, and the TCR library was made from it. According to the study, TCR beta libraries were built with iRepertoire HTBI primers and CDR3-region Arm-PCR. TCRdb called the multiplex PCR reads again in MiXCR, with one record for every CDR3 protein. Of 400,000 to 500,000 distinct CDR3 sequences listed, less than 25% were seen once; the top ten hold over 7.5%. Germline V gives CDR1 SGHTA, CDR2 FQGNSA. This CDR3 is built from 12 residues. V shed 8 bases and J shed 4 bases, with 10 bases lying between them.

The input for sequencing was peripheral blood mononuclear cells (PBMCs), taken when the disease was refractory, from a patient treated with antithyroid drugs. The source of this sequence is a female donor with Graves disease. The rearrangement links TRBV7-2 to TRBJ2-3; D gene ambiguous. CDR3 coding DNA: TGTGCCAGCTCCGCCAGTGCAGATACGCAGTATTTT. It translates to CASSASADTQYF.